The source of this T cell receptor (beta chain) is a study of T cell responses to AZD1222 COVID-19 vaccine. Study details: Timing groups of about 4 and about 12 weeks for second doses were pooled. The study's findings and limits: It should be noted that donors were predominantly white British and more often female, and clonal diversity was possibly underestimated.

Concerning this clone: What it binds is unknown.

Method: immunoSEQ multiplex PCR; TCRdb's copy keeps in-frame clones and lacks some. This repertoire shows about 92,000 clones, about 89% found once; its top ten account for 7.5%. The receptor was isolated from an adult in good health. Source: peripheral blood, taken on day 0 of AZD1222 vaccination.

The CDR3 sequence is CATSSGQGQNTEAFF. The CDR3 coding sequence is TGTGCCACCTCTTCCGGACAGGGACAGAACACTGAAGCTTTCTTT. V is TRBV24-1 and J is TRBJ1-1, with 8 bases lining up with TRBD1. Germline V gives CDR1 KGHDR, CDR2 SFDVKD. V dropped 9 bases and J dropped 1; count of bases not matched to a gene: 9. This CDR3 is built from 15 residues.